The rows below give T cell receptor beta chains drawn from one sample of a study of blood T cells in healthy people across ages. TCRdb recomputed calls from the 5' RACE reads with MiXCR, one row per CDR3 protein. Of a few hundred thousand distinct CDR3 sequences detected, more than 45% appear once; the ten largest clones hold about 54%. Sequenced material: blood. Every receptor here comes from a man in his sixties in good health. The CDR3 runs from the conserved cysteine through the conserved F or W. The D gene is left open where the match is weak. For some rows the clone size is stated as once, few or many, or as a class when expanded; others skip it.

. | TRBJ2-7 | 14 | . | TRBV11-2 | TGTGCCAGCAGCTTCAATAGCGGATCCTACGAGCAGTACTTC | CASSFNSGSYEQYF
once | TRBJ2-3 | 15 | . | TRBV7-9 | TGTGCCAGCAGCTTAAAGGGCCCCACGGGAGATACGCAGTATTTT | CASSLKGPTGDTQYF
. | TRBJ2-1 | 15 | . | TRBV6-2/TRBV6-3 | TGTGCCAGCAGCCTCGTCTCAGGGGTTTACAATGAGCAGTTCTTC | CASSLVSGVYNEQFF
. | TRBJ2-5 | 16 | . | TRBV14 | TGTGCCAGCAGCCAAGGTAGAGGGTTGGACCAAGAGACCCAGTACTTC | CASSQGRGLDQETQYF
. | TRBJ2-5 | 16 | . | TRBV28 | TGTGCCAGCAGTTTACAGGGGCGACTGACCCGGAATGAGCAGTACTTC | CASSLQGRLTRNEQYF
. | TRBJ2-1 | 16 | TRBD2 | TRBV10-3 | TGTGCCATCAGTGACAAGCGGGGGGACACTCGGAATGAGCAGTTCTTC | CAISDKRGDTRNEQFF
many | TRBJ1-6 | 15 | . | TRBV28 | TGTGCCAGCGCCCCCCGGGGAGCAGTTTATTCACCCCTCCACTTT | CASAPRGAVYSPLHF
. | TRBJ2-7 | 16 | TRBD2 | TRBV4-3 | TGCGCCAGCAGCCAAGATCTCCGGGGGGGCTACAATGAGCAGTACTTC | CASSQDLRGGYNEQYF
. | TRBJ2-5 | 14 | . | TRBV28 | TGTGCCAGCAGTTTATACGCGGGTAGGGAGACCCAGTACTTC | CASSLYAGRETQYF
. | TRBJ2-1 | 14 | . | TRBV27 | TGTGCCAGCAGTTTATCCCTGTTGAGTAATGAGCAGTTCTTC | CASSLSLLSNEQFF
. | TRBJ2-3 | 16 | TRBD1 | TRBV7-9 | TGTGCCAGCAGCTTAGCGTGGGACAGGGCCTCAGATACGCAGTATTTT | CASSLAWDRASDTQYF
. | TRBJ1-2 | 15 | . | TRBV5-1 | TGCGCCAGCAGCTTGGGCCACAGGGTCAGCGATGGCTACACCTTC | CASSLGHRVSDGYTF
few | TRBJ2-7 | 15 | TRBD1 | TRBV4-3 | TGCGCCAGCAGCCCAGGGGGAGAGTTGTACTACGAGCAGTACTTC | CASSPGGELYYEQYF
. | TRBJ2-2 | 15 | . | TRBV7-9 | TGTGCCAGCAGCGGGACACCTCCCCTCACCGGGGAGCTGTTTTTT | CASSGTPPLTGELFF
. | TRBJ2-7 | 16 | TRBD2 | TRBV15 | TGTGCCACCAGAGGCACCGGGACTAGCGGATACTACGAGCAGTACTTC | CATRGTGTSGYYEQYF
many | TRBJ2-7 | 13 | . | TRBV11-2 | TGTGCCAGCAGTCCTAGGCGTTCCTACGAGCAGTACTTC | CASSPRRSYEQYF
few | TRBJ2-7 | 13 | . | TRBV9 | TGTGCCAGCAGCGTTAACGGATACTACGAGCAGTACTTC | CASSVNGYYEQYF
. | TRBJ2-3 | 13 | . | TRBV20-1 | TGCAGTGCTAGAGACCGACATGAAGATACGCAGTATTTT | CSARDRHEDTQYF
. | TRBJ2-3 | 12 | . | TRBV12-3/TRBV12-4 | TGTGCCAGCAGAGTCCCGGGGGACGAGCAGTATTTC | CASRVPGDEQYF